This record covers a single T cell receptor beta chain. CDR3 size: 14 residues. V was pared by 5 bases and J by 1 base, with 7 bases between. Germline-derived CDR1 and CDR2 are SGDLS and YYNGEE. These data are taken from a study of blood T cell repertoires in COVID-19. Whole-study context: Sites across the United States, Italy and Spain contributed samples from acute and convalescent COVID-19. Sources were T cells, B-cell-depleted T cells, or PBMCs; the material itself was cDNA or gDNA.

Original methodology: Estimated nucleated cell counts came from reference gene primer amplification. Assay used: immunoSEQ multiplex PCR; TCRdb lists only in-frame clones, some missing. For V, J and clone size, that table is used; D and trimming come from the DNA. The table has 150,000 to 180,000 clones, approximately 80% seen once; the top ten hold approximately 30%. The TCR originated in a woman aged 55-69 years with acute or convalescent COVID-19. Sequencing was done on a sample of peripheral blood. The V call is TRBV9, the J call TRBJ2-6; no reliable D call. CDR3 amino acids: CASSSQSGANVLTF. In nucleotides, the CDR3 is TGTGCCAGCAGTTCCCAATCTGGGGCCAACGTCCTGACTTTC.